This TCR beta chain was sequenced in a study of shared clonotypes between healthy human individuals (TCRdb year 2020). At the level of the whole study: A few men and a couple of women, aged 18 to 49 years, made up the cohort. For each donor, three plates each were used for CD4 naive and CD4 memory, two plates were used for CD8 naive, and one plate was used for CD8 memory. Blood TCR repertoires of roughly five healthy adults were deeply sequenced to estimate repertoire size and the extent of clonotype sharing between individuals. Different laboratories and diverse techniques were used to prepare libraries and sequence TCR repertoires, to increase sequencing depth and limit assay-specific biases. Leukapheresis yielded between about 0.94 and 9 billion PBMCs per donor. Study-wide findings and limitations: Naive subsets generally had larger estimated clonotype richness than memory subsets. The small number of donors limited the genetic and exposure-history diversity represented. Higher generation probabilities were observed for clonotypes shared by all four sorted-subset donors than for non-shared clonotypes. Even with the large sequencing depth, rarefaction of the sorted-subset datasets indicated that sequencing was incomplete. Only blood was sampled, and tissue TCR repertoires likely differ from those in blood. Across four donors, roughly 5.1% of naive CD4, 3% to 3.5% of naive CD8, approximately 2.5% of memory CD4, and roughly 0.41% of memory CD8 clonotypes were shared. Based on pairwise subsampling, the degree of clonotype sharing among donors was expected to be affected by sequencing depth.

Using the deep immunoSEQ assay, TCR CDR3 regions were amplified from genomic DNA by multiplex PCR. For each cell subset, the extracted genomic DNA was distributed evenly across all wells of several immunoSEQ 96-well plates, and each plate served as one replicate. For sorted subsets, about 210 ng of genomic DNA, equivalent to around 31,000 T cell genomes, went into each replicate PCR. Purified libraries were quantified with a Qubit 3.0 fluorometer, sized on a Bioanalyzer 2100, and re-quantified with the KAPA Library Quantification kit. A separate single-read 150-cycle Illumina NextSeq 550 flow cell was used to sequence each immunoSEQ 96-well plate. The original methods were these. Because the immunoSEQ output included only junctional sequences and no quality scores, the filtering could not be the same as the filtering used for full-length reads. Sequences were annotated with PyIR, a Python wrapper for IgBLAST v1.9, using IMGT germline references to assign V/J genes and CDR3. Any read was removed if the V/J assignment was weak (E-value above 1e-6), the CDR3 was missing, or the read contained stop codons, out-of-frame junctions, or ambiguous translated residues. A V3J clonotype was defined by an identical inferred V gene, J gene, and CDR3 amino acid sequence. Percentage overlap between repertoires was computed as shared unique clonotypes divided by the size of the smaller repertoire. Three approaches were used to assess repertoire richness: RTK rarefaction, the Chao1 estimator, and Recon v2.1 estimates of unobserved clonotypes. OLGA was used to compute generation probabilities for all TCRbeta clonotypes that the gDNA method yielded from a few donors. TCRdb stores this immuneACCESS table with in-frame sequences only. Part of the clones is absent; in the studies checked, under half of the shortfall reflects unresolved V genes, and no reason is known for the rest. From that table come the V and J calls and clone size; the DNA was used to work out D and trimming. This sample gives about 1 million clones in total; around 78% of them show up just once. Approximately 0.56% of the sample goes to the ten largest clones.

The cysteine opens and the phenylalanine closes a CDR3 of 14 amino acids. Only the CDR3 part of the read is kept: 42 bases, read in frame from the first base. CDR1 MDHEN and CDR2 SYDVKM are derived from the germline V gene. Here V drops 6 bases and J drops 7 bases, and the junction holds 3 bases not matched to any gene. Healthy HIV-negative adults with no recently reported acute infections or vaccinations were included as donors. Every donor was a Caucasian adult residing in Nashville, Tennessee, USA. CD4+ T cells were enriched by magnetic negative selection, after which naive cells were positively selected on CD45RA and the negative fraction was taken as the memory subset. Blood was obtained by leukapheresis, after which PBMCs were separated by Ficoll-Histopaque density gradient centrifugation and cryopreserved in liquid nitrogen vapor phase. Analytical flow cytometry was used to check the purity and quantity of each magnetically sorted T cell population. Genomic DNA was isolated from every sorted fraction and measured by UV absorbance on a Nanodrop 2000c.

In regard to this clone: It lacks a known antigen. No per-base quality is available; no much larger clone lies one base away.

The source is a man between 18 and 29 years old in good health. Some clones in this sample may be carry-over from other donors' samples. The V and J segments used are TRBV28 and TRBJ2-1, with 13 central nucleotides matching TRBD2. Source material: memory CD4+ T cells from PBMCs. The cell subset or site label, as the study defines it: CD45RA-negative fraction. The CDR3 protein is CASRGLAGRNEQFF. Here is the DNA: TGTGCCAGCAGGGGACTAGCGGGAAGGAATGAGCAGTTCTTC.